One sample yielded the 23 T cell receptor beta chains listed below, sequenced in a study of blood T cell repertoires in COVID-19. Repertoires were generated with immunoSEQ multiplex PCR, while TCRdb's copy carries only in-frame clones and drops some. This sample has about 260,000 clones, with around 86% found just once. The sample consisted of PBMCs or T cells enriched from blood (not recorded which). The origin of the receptors is a woman in her fifties or sixties who had recovered from COVID-19.

This clone showed up just a few times. This sequence joins TRBV10-2 and TRBJ2-2; maybe TRBD2 (6 bases). The CDR3 loop spans 18 amino acids. Between the trimmed V and J ends, which lost 7 bases and 3 bases, there was a span of 24 bases. Germline CDR1 reads WSHSY; CDR2 reads SAAADI. The CDR3, as DNA: TGCGCCAGCAAACCGGGGACTTTCACAAAATATTACACCGGGGAGCTGTTTTTT. This gives the protein CASKPGTFTKYYTGELFF.

This sequence joins TRBV3-1 (or the pseudogene TRBV3-2) and TRBJ1-4; D uncertain. Germline CDR1 and CDR2: LGHDT and YNNKEL (reference sequence). Trimming removed 1 base from V and 8 bases from J, with 8 bases in between. CDR3 length equals 13 residues. The CDR3 is CASSQAGGEKLFF. For the CDR3, the DNA is TGTGCCAGCAGCCAAGCTGGCGGCGAAAAACTGTTTTTT.

The rearrangement links TRBV11-3 to TRBJ2-4; no firm D call. The germline V and J ends were trimmed by 1 base and 0 bases, with 10 bases remaining between them. CDR1 and CDR2 (germline): SGHNT, YENEEA. This CDR3 is 16 amino acids long. The CDR3 reads CASSLGAELAKNIQYF. The CDR3 bases are TGTGCCAGCAGCTTAGGGGCAGAACTAGCCAAAAACATTCAGTACTTC.

V and J are TRBV4-1 and TRBJ2-1; D perhaps matches TRBD2 (6 bases). The ends were cut back, 4 bases at V and 8 bases at J, with 15 bases in the middle. CDR1 and CDR2 from the germline V gene are MGHRA and YSYEKL. The CDR3 runs to 14 residues. DNA of the CDR3: TGCGCCAGCAGCCCTGGGGGGTCCCCCGATGAGCAGTTCTTC. This sequence encodes CASSPGGSPDEQFF.

J is TRBJ2-3 and V is TRBV7-2, with TRBD1 matching 8 bases. With 5 bases clipped from V and 4 bases from J, the junction kept 11 bases outside the gene matches. CDR1 and CDR2 (germline): SGHTA, FQGNSA. There are 16 residues in the CDR3. The CDR3 nucleotides read TGTGCCAGCAGCCCAGAGGCCAGGGGGCAGGCAGATACGCAGTATTTT. This translates into CASSPEARGQADTQYF.

The V gene is TRBV19, the J gene TRBJ2-3, with D perhaps TRBD2 (6 bases). This CDR3 has 15 amino acids. CDR1 LNHDA and CDR2 SQIVND come from the germline V gene (reference sequence). Trimming stripped 7 bases from V and 2 bases from J, with 16 bases between. CDR3: CASTPGTSYTDTQYF. CDR3 in DNA: TGTGCCAGTACCCCGGGGACTTCCTACACAGATACGCAGTATTTT.

The gene calls are TRBV4-2 and TRBJ2-7; 8 nucleotides align to TRBD2. CDR3 length equals 14 residues. V shed 2 bases, J shed 4 bases, and the junction held 4 bases outside the gene matches. Germline CDR1 and CDR2: LGHNA and YNFKEQ. The CDR3 bases are TGTGCCAGCAGCCAACAAAGCGGGAGTTACGAGCAGTACTTC. It specifies CASSQQSGSYEQYF.

The chain carries TRBV6-5 and TRBJ1-4; TRBD1 matches 7 bases. Germline-derived CDR1 and CDR2 are MNHEY and SVGAGI. CDR3 length: 14 amino acids. After removal of 5 bases from V and 3 bases from J, the junction contained 3 bases not matched to a gene. The CDR3, as DNA: TGTGCCAGCAGTAAGGGACAGCCTAATGAAAAACTGTTTTTT. This sequence encodes CASSKGQPNEKLFF.

Only one count was recorded for this clone. This chain joins TRBV29-1 and TRBJ1-1, with D unclear. The CDR3 has 12 residues. Trimming shortened V by 1 base and J by 5 bases, and 8 bases separated the two germline ends. Germline V gene lookup returns CDR1 SQVTM and CDR2 ANQGSEA. The CDR3 here is CSVEASGTEAFF. The DNA of the CDR3 is TGCAGCGTTGAAGCGTCGGGAACTGAAGCTTTCTTT.

This chain joins TRBV18 and TRBJ1-1; D uncertain. The V gene lost 4 bases and the J gene lost 1 base, with 13 bases spanning the gap. Germline V gene lookup returns CDR1 KGHSH and CDR2 LQKENI. The CDR3 has 15 amino acids. The CDR3 nucleotides are TGTGCCAGCTCACGCGTCCCCCCCCAGAACACTGAAGCTTTCTTT. It specifies CASSRVPPQNTEAFF.

This clone was detected once. The rearrangement joins TRBV29-1 to TRBJ2-6; 7 positions agree with TRBD2. This CDR3 spans 14 amino acids. Germline V CDR1 and CDR2: SQVTM, ANQGSEA. The V and J ends lost 6 bases and 1 base, in that order; junction bases with no gene match: 3. The CDR3 is CSVIGGSGANVLTF. In nucleotides, the CDR3 is TGCAGCGTGATCGGGGGGTCTGGGGCCAACGTCCTGACTTTC.

The rearrangement uses TRBV11-2 and TRBJ1-2; D remains unclear. The ends were cut back, 0 bases at V and 2 bases at J, with 4 bases in the middle. This CDR3 spans 13 amino acids. CDR1 is SGHAT and CDR2 is FQNNGV in the germline V gene. The DNA for the CDR3 is TGTGCCAGCAGCTTAGAAATAAACTATGGCTACACCTTC. Protein product: CASSLEINYGYTF. Supplemented by reference TRBV11-2 and TRBJ1-2, the full variable domain reads EAGVAQSPRYKIIEKRQSVAFWCNPISGHATLYWYQQILGQGPKLLIQFQNNGVVDDSQLPKDRFSAERLKGVDSTLKIQPAKLEDSAVYLCASSLEINYGYTFGSGTRLTVV.

The V call is TRBV19, the J call TRBJ1-3; D is unclear. The CDR3 extends over 14 amino acids. Germline CDR1 LNHDA, CDR2 SQIVND (reference sequence). Trimming removed 2 bases from V and 8 bases from J, with 13 bases in between. CDR3 nucleotide sequence: TGTGCCAGTAGTATACGTCTCCTCGGGGACACCATATATTTT. As protein: CASSIRLLGDTIYF.

The chain combines TRBV6-5 with TRBJ1-4; D uncertain. Germline CDR1 reads MNHEY; CDR2 reads SVGAGI. Between the trimmed V and J ends, which lost 3 bases and 6 bases, there was a span of 11 bases. The CDR3 sequence is 14 residues long. CDR3 in amino acids: CASSYSAVDEKLFF. Here the CDR3 DNA reads TGTGCCAGCAGTTATTCGGCGGTAGATGAAAAACTGTTTTTT.

In this sample, this clone turned up once. Compared with germline, one end of the junction differs, possibly owing to a read error. The chain uses TRBV7-7 and TRBJ2-5; TRBD1 matches 9 bases. The CDR3 contains 14 residues. Per germline, CDR1 SSHAT and CDR2 FNYEAQ (reference sequence). CDR3 loop: CASSLTGGMETQYF. The CDR3 DNA follows: TGTGCTAGCAGCTTAACAGGGGGCATGGAGACCCAGTACTTC.

V usage is TRBV5-4 and J usage is TRBJ1-5; 7 nucleotides match TRBD1. The CDR3 loop spans 13 amino acids. J gave up 7 bases and V 4 bases, and 5 bases lay outside the gene matches. Germline values: CDR1 SGHNT, CDR2 YYREEE (reference sequence). For the CDR3, the DNA is TGTGCCAGCAGCCGAGACAGGGAGCAGCCCCAGCATTTT. This encodes CASSRDREQPQHF.

The chain combines TRBV24-1 with TRBJ1-6; D is ambiguous. V lost 4 bases, J lost 3 bases, and 9 bases lay in between. In germline, CDR1 is KGHDR, CDR2 SFDVKD. There are 15 residues in the CDR3. Here the CDR3 DNA reads TGTGCCACCAGTGACCAGGAAGACTATAATTCACCCCTCCACTTT. Encoded protein: CATSDQEDYNSPLHF.

This chain uses TRBV7-2 with TRBJ2-7; D is perhaps TRBD1 (6 bases). V was pared by 6 bases and J by 1 base, with 13 bases between. Germline-derived CDR1 and CDR2 are SGHTA and FQGNSA. The CDR3 length is 14 residues. CDR3 sequence: CASRRTEFSYEQYF. CDR3 DNA: TGTGCCAGCAGAAGGACAGAATTTTCCTACGAGCAGTACTTC.

The V and J genes are TRBV30 and TRBJ1-2; 7 bases are a match to TRBD1. Germline V gene data show CDR1 as GTSNPN and CDR2 as SVGIG (reference sequence). Trimming cost V 5 bases and J 7 bases; bases outside gene matches: 4. The CDR3 totals 11 residues. For the CDR3, the DNA is TGTGCCTGGTCTACAGGGGCTGGCTACACCTTC. Protein sequence: CAWSTGAGYTF.

This chain joins TRBV9 and TRBJ2-2; tentatively, D is TRBD2 (5 bases). The CDR3 totals 13 residues. Germline V gene data show CDR1 as SGDLS and CDR2 as YYNGEE. The ends were cut back, 5 bases at V and 7 bases at J, with 12 bases in the middle. Here the CDR3 DNA reads TGTGCCAGCAGTGGCCCGCGGGTCGGGGAGCTGTTTTTT. It is translated as CASSGPRVGELFF. The whole variable domain, remainder taken from reference TRBV9 and TRBJ2-2, is DSGVTQTPKHLITATGQRVTLRCSPRSGDLSVYWYQQSLDQGLQFLIQYYNGEERAKGNILERFSAQQFPDLHSELNLSSLELGDSALYFCASSGPRVGELFFGEGSRLTVL.

CDR3 residues: CASSRDKHTGELFF. As DNA, the CDR3 is TGCGCCAGCAGCCGGGACAAGCACACCGGGGAGCTGTTTTTT. The chain combines TRBV4-3 with TRBJ2-2; tentative D call: TRBD1 (6 bases). This CDR3 contains 14 residues. V shed 4 bases and J shed 3 bases, with 9 bases lying between them. CDR1 is LGHNA and CDR2 is YSLEER in the germline V gene.

The chain carries TRBV11-2 and TRBJ2-3, with 8 bases that match TRBD2. Trimming cost V 5 bases and J 2 bases; bases outside gene matches: 6. CDR3 length equals 15 residues. Germline assignment: CDR1 SGHAT and CDR2 FQNNGV. CDR3 amino acids: CASSPRAGVTDTQYF. The CDR3 region has the DNA TGTGCCAGCAGCCCCCGAGCGGGGGTCACAGATACGCAGTATTTT.

This clone was seen only a few times. The chain carries TRBV27 and TRBJ2-7; tentatively, D is TRBD1 (6 bases). V dropped 3 bases and J dropped 3 bases, with 12 bases sitting between them. Germline V lookup: CDR1 MNHEY, CDR2 SMNVEV (reference sequence). This CDR3 region has 14 residues. The CDR3 loop is CASSFHRDNYEQYF. CDR3 bases: TGTGCCAGCAGTTTCCACAGGGACAACTACGAGCAGTACTTC.